A single sample is the source of the 2 T cell receptor beta chains below, sequenced in a study of T cells in Graves' hyperthyroidism and ophthalmopathy (dated by TCRdb to the late 2010s). The library relied on multiplex PCR. TCRdb shows the sequencer as Illumina HiSeq 2000. The TCR beta CDR3 regions were amplified from the RNA transcripts. The TCR CDR3 was subjected to a first round of RT-PCR using the HTBI primer set and the Qiagen OneStep RT-PCR kit. TCRdb reworked the public reads: Q25 trimming with fastp, MiXCR clone assembly, productive beta chains retained. Rows matching on CDR3 protein sequence are summarized as one entry with the most common DNA and genes. The sample table lists a few hundred thousand distinct CDR3 sequences, less than 15% of them with a count of one. The ten largest clones take up 9.2% of the sample. The sample was blood. The source is a woman in her late teens or twenties with Graves' hyperthyroidism.

The chain links TRBV9 to TRBJ1-1; D perhaps matches TRBD1 (6 bases). The ends were cut back, 4 bases at V and 3 bases at J, with 13 bases in the middle. The CDR3 covers 14 residues. Germline CDR1 is SGDLS and CDR2 is YYNGEE. This CDR3 reads CASSPMGADTEAFF. Here the CDR3 DNA reads TGTGCCAGCAGCCCAATGGGGGCCGACACTGAAGCTTTCTTT.

On this clonotype itself: This clone may be a read error of a much larger clone one base away. V gene TRBV7-9 combines with J gene TRBJ2-5, with 14 nucleotides matching TRBD2. Germline CDR1 and CDR2: SEHNR and FQNEAQ (reference sequence). The CDR3 consists of 14 residues. The CDR3 nucleotides are TGTGCCGGCAGCTACGGGACTAGCGGGAGTACCCAGTACTTC. Translation: CAGSYGTSGSTQYF.